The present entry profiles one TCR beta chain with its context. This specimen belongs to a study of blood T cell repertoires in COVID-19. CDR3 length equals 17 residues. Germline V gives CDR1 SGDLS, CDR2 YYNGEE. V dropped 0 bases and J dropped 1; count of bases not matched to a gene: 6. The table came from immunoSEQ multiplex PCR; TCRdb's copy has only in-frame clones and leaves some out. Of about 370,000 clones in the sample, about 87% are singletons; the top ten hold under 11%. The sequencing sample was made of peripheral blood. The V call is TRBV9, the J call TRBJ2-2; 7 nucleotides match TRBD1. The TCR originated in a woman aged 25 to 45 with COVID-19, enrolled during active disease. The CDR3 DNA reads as TGTGCCAGCAGCGTAGCTCGGCAGGGGGAGAACACCGGGGAGCTGTTTTTT. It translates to CASSVARQGENTGELFF.